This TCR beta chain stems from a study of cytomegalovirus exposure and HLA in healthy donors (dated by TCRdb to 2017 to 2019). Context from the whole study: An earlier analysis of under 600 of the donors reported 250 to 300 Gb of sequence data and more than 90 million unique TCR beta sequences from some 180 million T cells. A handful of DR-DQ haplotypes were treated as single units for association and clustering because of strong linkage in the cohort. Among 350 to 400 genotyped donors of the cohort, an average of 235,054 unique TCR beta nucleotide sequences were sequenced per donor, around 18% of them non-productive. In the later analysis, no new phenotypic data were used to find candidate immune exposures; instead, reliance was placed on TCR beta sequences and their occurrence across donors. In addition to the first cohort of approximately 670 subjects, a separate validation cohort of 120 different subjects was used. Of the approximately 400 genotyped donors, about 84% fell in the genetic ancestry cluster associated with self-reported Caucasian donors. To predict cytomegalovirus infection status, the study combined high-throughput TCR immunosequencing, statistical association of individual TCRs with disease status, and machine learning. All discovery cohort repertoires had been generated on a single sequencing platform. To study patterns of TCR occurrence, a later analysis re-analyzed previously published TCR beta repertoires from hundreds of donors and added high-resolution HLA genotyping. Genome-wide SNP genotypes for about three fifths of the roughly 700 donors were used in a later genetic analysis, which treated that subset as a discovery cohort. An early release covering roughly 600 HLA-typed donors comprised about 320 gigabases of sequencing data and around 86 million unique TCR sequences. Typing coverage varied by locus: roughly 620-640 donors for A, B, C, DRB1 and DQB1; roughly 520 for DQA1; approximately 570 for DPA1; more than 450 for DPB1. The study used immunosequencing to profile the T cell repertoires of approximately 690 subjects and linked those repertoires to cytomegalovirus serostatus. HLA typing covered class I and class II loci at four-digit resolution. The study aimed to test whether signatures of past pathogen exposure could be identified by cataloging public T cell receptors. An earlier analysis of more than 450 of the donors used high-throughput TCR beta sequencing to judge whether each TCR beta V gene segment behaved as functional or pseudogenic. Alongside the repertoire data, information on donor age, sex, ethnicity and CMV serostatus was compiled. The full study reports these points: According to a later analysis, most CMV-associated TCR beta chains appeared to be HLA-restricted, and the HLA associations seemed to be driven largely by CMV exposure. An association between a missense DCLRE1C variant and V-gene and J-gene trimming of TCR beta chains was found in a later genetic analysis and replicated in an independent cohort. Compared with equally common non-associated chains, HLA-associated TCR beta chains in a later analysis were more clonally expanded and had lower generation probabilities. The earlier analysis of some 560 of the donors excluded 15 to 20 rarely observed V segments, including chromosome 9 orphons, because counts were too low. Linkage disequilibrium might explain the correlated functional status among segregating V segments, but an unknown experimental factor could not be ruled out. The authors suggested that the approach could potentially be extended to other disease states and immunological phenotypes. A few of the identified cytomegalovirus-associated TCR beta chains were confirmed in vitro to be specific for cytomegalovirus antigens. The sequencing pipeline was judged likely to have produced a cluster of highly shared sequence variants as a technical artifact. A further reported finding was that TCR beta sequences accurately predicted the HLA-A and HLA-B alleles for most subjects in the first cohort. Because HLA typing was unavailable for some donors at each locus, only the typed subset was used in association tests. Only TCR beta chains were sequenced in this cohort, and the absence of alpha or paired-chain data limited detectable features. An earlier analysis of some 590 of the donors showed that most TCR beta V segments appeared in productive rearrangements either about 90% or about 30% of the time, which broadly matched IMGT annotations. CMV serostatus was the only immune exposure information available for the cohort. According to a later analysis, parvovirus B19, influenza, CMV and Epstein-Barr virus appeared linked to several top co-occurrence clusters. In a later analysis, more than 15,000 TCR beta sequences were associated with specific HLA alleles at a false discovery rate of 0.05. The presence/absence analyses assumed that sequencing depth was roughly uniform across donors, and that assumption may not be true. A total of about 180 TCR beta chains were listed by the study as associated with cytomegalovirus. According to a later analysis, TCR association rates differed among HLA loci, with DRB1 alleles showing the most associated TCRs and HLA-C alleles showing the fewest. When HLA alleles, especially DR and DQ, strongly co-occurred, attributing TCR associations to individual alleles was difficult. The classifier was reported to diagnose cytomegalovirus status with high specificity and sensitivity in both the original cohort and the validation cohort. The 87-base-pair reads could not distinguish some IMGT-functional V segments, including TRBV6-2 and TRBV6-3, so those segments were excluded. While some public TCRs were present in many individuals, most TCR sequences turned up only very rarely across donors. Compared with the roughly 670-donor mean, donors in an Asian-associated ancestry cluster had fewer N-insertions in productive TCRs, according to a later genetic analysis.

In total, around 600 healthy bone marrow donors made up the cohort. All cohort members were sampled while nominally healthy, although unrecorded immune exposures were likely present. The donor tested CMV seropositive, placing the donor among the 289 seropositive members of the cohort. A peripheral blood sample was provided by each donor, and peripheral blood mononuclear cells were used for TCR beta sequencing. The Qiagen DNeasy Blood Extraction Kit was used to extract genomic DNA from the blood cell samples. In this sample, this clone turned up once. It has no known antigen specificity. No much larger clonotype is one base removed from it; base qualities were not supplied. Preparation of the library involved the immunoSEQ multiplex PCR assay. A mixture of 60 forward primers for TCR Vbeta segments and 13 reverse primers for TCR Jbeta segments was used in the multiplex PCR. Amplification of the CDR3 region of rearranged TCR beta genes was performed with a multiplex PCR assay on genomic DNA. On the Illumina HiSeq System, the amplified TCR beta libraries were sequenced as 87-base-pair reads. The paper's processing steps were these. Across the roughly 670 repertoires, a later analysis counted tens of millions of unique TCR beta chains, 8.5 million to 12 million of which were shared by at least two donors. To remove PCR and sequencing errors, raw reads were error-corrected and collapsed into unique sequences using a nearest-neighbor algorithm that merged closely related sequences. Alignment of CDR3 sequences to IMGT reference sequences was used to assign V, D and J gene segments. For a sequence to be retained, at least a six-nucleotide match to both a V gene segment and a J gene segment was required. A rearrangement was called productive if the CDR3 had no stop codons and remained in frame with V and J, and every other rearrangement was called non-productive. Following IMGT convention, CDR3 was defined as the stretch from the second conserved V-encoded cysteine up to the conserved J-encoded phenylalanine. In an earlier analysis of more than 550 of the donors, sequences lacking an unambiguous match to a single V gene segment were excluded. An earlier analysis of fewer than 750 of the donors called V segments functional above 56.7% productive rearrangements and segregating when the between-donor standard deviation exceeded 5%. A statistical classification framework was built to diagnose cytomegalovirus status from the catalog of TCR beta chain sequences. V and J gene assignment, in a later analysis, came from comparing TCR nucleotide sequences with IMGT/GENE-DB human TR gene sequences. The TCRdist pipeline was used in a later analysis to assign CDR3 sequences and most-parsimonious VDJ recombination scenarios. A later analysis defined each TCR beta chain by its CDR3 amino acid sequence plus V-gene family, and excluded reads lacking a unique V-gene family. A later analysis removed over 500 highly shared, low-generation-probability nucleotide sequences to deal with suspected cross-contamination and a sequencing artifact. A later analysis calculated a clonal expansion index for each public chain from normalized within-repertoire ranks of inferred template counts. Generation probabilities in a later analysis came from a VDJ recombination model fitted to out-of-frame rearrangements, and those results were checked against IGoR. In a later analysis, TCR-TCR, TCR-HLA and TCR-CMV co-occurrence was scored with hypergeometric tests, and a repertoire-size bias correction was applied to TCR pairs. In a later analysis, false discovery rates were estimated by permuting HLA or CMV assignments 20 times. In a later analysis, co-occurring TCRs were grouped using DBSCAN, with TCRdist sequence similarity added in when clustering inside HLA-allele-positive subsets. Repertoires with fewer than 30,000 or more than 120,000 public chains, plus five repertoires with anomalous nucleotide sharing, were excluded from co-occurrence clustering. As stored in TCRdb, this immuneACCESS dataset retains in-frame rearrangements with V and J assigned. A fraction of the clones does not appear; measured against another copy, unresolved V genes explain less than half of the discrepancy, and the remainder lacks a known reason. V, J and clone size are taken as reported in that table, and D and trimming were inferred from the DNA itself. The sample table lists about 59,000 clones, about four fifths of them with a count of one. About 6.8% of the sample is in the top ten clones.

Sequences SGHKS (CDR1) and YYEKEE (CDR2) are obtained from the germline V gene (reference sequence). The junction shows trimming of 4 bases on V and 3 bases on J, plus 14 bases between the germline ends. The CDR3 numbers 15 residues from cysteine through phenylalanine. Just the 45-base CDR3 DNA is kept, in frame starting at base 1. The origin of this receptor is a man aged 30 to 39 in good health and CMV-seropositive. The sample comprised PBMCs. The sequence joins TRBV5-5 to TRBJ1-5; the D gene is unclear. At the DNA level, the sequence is TGTGCCAGCAGCCATTTGACGGGTTCCAATCAGCCCCAGCATTTT. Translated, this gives CASSHLTGSNQPQHF.